This TCR beta chain was identified in a study of T cell repertoires in cytomegalovirus infection. Study at large: Public TCR beta signatures provided an indication of both CMV infection and a matching HLA type.

The table lists this clonotype with many counts. Its antigen is not known. TCRdb fed the reads into MiXCR, producing one record per CDR3 protein. The sample holds about 260,000 distinct CDR3 sequences, approximately 15% seen once. The CDR3 length is 14 residues. Germline lookup yields CDR1 SGHTA and CDR2 FQGNSA. Deletions cut 2 bases from V and 9 bases from J, with 14 bases between. Study results and caveats: Identification of carriers of CMV plus the relevant HLA was achieved through cumulative public TCR beta family frequency.

The chain carries TRBV7-2 and TRBJ2-1, with unresolved D. The sequencing sample was made of PBMCs. This sequence was found in a human donor in good health (CMV status not recorded). Some clones in this sample may be carry-over from other donors' samples. For the CDR3, the DNA is TGTGCCAGCAGCTTATCGTTTCTAGTTGGTGAGCAGTTCTTC. Translation: CASSLSFLVGEQFF.